These 17 T cell receptor beta chains were all obtained from the same sample, sequenced in a study of blood T cells in healthy people across ages. A second about 7 to 11 cycle PCR used barcoded and J-beta primers. Via MiXCR, TCRdb re-called the 5' RACE reads, giving one row per CDR3 protein. This sample has around 2 million distinct CDR3 sequences, with about 39% found just once. Sequenced input: blood. These receptors were taken from a human donor in good health.

J is TRBJ2-1 and V is TRBV20-1, with a weak D call TRBD1 (6 bases). The germline V and J ends were trimmed by 3 bases and 6 bases, with 15 bases remaining between them. This CDR3 contains 14 residues. Germline CDR1 reads DFQATT; CDR2 reads SNEGSKA (reference sequence). For the CDR3, the DNA is TGCAGTGCTAGTTACAGGGTATATGTCAATGAGCAGTTCTTC. Protein sequence: CSASYRVYVNEQFF.

The chain combines TRBV7-3 with TRBJ2-3; the D gene is possibly TRBD2 (6 bases). V was clipped by 4 bases and J by 8 bases, with 13 bases between them. The germline V gene encodes CDR1 SGHTA and CDR2 FQGTGA. This CDR3 comprises 13 residues. The CDR3 nucleotides read TGTGCCAGCAGCTCTCCTAACGGGGGTACGCAGTATTTT. It yields the protein CASSSPNGGTQYF. Using reference TRBV7-3 and TRBJ2-3 for the parts outside the CDR3, the full variable domain is GAGVSQTPSNKVTEKGKYVELRCDPISGHTALYWYRQSLGQGPEFLIYFQGTGAADDSGLPNDRFFAVRPEGSVSTLKIQRTERGDSAVYLCASSSPNGGTQYFGPGTRLTVL.

This sequence joins TRBV6-1 and TRBJ1-5, with D possibly matching TRBD1 (6 bases). With 6 bases removed from V and 2 bases from J, the gap between germline ends came to 14 bases. The length of the CDR3 is 15 residues. CDR1 MNHNS and CDR2 SASEGT come from the germline V gene. CDR3 loop: CASRDRAGGNQPQHF. DNA of the CDR3: TGTGCCAGCAGGGACAGAGCAGGGGGCAATCAGCCCCAGCATTTT.

The genes are TRBV12-3 or TRBV12-4 and TRBJ2-3; D is perhaps TRBD1 (5 bases). The CDR3 covers 13 residues. V was trimmed by 4 bases and J by 7 bases, leaving 12 bases between them. CDR3 amino acids: CASSWTHGHTQYF. The CDR3 nucleotides are TGTGCCAGCAGTTGGACACACGGCCATACGCAGTATTTT.

The V and J genes are TRBV7-2 and TRBJ1-2; D remains unclear. The CDR3 runs 15 residues. Trimming left V 1 base short and J 8 bases short, with 17 bases between. The germline CDR1 and CDR2 sequences are SGHTA and FQGNSA. The CDR3 region has the DNA TGTGCCAGCAGCTTAGGTCTCGGGCCGCTCGTGGGCTACACCTTC. It translates to CASSLGLGPLVGYTF. The full variable domain, its missing parts supplied by reference TRBV7-2 and TRBJ1-2, is GAGVSQSPSNKVTEKGKDVELRCDPISGHTALYWYRQSLGQGLEFLIYFQGNSAPDKSGLPSDRFSAERTGGSVSTLTIQRTQQEDSAVYLCASSLGLGPLVGYTFGSGTRLTVV.

This clonotype was seen repeatedly, ten times or more. The rearrangement joins TRBV27 to TRBJ1-2, with a possible D match to TRBD1 (5 bases). Trimming pared 3 bases from V and 4 bases from J, leaving 9 bases between. The CDR3 is 13 residues long. CDR1 and CDR2 (germline): MNHEY, SMNVEV (reference sequence). The DNA of the CDR3 is TGTGCCAGCAGTTTCCGGGACCCCTATGGCTACACCTTC. Translating gives CASSFRDPYGYTF.

This chain joins TRBV29-1 and TRBJ2-3; the D call may be TRBD1 or TRBD2 (5 bases each). Trimming left V 4 bases short and J 3 bases short, with 20 bases between. In germline, CDR1 is SQVTM, CDR2 ANQGSEA. The CDR3 is made up of 16 amino acids. Written as DNA, the CDR3 is TGCAGCGTTGCAGCTTTGGGGGAGAGGGCTACAGATACGCAGTATTTT. Translated: CSVAALGERATDTQYF.

This clonotype came up a few times. The rearrangement uses TRBV15 and TRBJ2-3; D gene ambiguous. The V end was cut by 3 bases, the J end by 2 bases, with 6 bases between. The CDR3 sequence is 13 residues long. Germline V gives CDR1 LNHNV, CDR2 YYDKDF (reference sequence). CDR3 sequence (DNA): TGTGCCACCAGCAGCGACAACACAGATACGCAGTATTTT. Protein sequence: CATSSDNTDTQYF.

The chain combines TRBV7-2 with TRBJ1-5; D possibly corresponds to TRBD1 (6 bases). V shed 5 bases and J shed 2 bases, with 16 bases lying between them. Germline V gene lookup returns CDR1 SGHTA and CDR2 FQGNSA. The CDR3 is made up of 16 amino acids. The CDR3 reads CASSEPGQVGNQPQHF. The CDR3 nucleotides read TGTGCCAGCAGCGAACCGGGACAAGTGGGCAATCAGCCCCAGCATTTT. Drawing the rest from reference TRBV7-2 and TRBJ1-5, the complete variable domain is GAGVSQSPSNKVTEKGKDVELRCDPISGHTALYWYRQSLGQGLEFLIYFQGNSAPDKSGLPSDRFSAERTGGSVSTLTIQRTQQEDSAVYLCASSEPGQVGNQPQHFGDGTRLSIL.

This clonotype was observed a handful of times. This chain connects TRBV7-9 to TRBJ1-2; D is ambiguous. The CDR3 has 18 amino acids. Germline CDR1 and CDR2: SEHNR and FQNEAQ (reference sequence). V shed 0 bases and J shed 7 bases, with 24 bases lying between them. The CDR3 region is CASSLAGQEDWRLGGYTF. The CDR3 coding sequence is TGTGCCAGCAGCTTAGCGGGCCAGGAGGATTGGCGGCTCGGTGGCTACACCTTC. Using reference TRBV7-9 and TRBJ1-2 for the parts outside the CDR3, the full variable domain is DTGVSQNPRHKITKRGQNVTFRCDPISEHNRLYWYRQTLGQGPEFLTYFQNEAQLEKSRLLSDRFSAERPKGSFSTLEIQRTEQGDSAMYLCASSLAGQEDWRLGGYTFGSGTRLTVV.

This clonotype was detected only a few times. In nucleotides, the CDR3 is TGCAGTGCTAAAATTGGCGGGGGGCCAGAGACCCAGTACTTC. Encoded protein: CSAKIGGGPETQYF. V gene TRBV20-1 combines with J gene TRBJ2-5; 8 bases align to TRBD2. Germline V gene lookup returns CDR1 DFQATT and CDR2 SNEGSKA (reference sequence). The CDR3 runs 14 residues. V lost 4 bases, J lost 4 bases, and 8 bases stayed unmatched.

The CDR3: CASSLDPGLAVQETQYF. As DNA, the CDR3 is TGCGCCAGCAGCTTGGATCCGGGACTAGCGGTTCAAGAGACCCAGTACTTC. This rearrangement joins TRBV5-1 to TRBJ2-5; 11 bases are shared with TRBD2. V lost 0 bases and J lost 2; bases outside the gene matches: 6. Germline lookup yields CDR1 SGHRS and CDR2 YFSETQ. This CDR3 has 17 amino acids.

Remarks on this clonotype: The junction and the germline gene differ at one end; a read error may be behind it. The CDR3 DNA reads TGTGTCAGCACCATTATCGACACTAACTATGGCTACACCTTC. Protein sequence: CVSTIIDTNYGYTF. The chain joins TRBV9 to TRBJ1-2, with unresolved D. The CDR3 has 14 amino acids. Germline V CDR1 and CDR2: SGDLS, YYNGEE.

This clonotype was recorded a few times. This chain links TRBV11-2 with TRBJ1-1; D not resolved. The CDR3 has 19 amino acids. CDR1 is SGHAT and CDR2 is FQNNGV in the germline V gene. The ends were cut back, 3 bases at V and 1 base at J, with 24 bases in the middle. This CDR3 is CASSFPGPKPNRANTEAFF. DNA for the CDR3: TGTGCCAGCAGCTTTCCCGGACCCAAACCCAATCGCGCGAACACTGAAGCTTTCTTT.

The V and J genes are TRBV29-1 and TRBJ1-1; D is undetermined. Germline V gene lookup returns CDR1 SQVTM and CDR2 ANQGSEA. The CDR3 has 12 amino acids. V was cut by 8 bases and J by 1 base, with 11 bases left in between. The CDR3 region has the DNA TGCAGCTCAAAGCGGGCGAACACTGAAGCTTTCTTT. Protein sequence: CSSKRANTEAFF. Combining the CDR3 with reference TRBV29-1 and TRBJ1-1 gives the whole variable domain SAVISQKPSRDICQRGTSLTIQCQVDSQVTMMFWYRQQPGQSLTLIATANQGSEATYESGFVIDKFPISRPNLTFSTLTVSNMSPEDSSIYLCSSKRANTEAFFGQGTRLTVV.

This clonotype was seen only a few times. The chain recombines TRBV7-2 with TRBJ1-4; maybe TRBD1 (5 bases). Germline V CDR1 and CDR2: SGHTA, FQGNSA. The ends were cut back, 1 base at V and 8 bases at J, with 17 bases in the middle. CDR3 length equals 16 residues. CDR3: CASSLGGRLEGEKLFF. The DNA for the CDR3 is TGTGCCAGCAGCTTAGGGGGTCGACTGGAGGGGGAAAAACTGTTTTTT.

This chain joins TRBV15 and TRBJ2-3, with 9 bases lining up with TRBD1. Trimming removed 5 bases from V and 3 bases from J; junction bases left unmatched: 9. Per germline, CDR1 LNHNV and CDR2 YYDKDF (reference sequence). CDR3 length: 16 amino acids. The CDR3 DNA reads TGTGCCACCAGCGTCGGACCGGGACAGGGAACAGATACGCAGTATTTT. Encoded protein: CATSVGPGQGTDTQYF.